Listed here are 3 T cell receptor beta chains from one sample, sequenced in a study of blood T cell repertoires in COVID-19. Assay used: immunoSEQ multiplex PCR; TCRdb lists only in-frame clones, some missing. The sample holds over 120,000 clones, 85% to 90% seen once. The specimen was peripheral blood. These TCRs come from a man aged 50-59 years who had recovered from COVID-19.

The chain recombines TRBV6-1 with TRBJ2-1; TRBD1 matches at 11 bases. This CDR3 comprises 16 residues. The germline gives CDR1 MNHNS, CDR2 SASEGT. Germline trimming cut 1 base from V and 9 bases from J; bases unmatched to any gene: 8. The CDR3 sequence: CASSEGTGGFEGEQFF. The CDR3 DNA reads TGTGCCAGCAGTGAAGGGACAGGGGGCTTCGAAGGTGAGCAGTTCTTC.

The V call is TRBV6-5, the J call TRBJ2-7; D perhaps matches TRBD2 (6 bases). The V and J ends lost 2 bases and 7 bases respectively, with 12 bases between them. In germline, CDR1 is MNHEY, CDR2 SVGAGI. The CDR3 is 13 residues long. For the CDR3, the DNA is TGTGCCAGCAGTTACCCGGGGGTGGGGGAGCAGTACTTC. Amino acid sequence: CASSYPGVGEQYF.

The J gene is TRBJ2-1, the V gene TRBV9; D not certain. V gave up 0 bases and J gave up 5 bases, with 12 bases separating them. Germline values: CDR1 SGDLS, CDR2 YYNGEE. This CDR3 is built from 15 residues. The CDR3: CASSVVETSNNEQFF. The CDR3 DNA is TGTGCCAGCAGCGTAGTAGAGACTTCCAACAATGAGCAGTTCTTC. The whole variable domain, remainder taken from reference TRBV9 and TRBJ2-1, is DSGVTQTPKHLITATGQRVTLRCSPRSGDLSVYWYQQSLDQGLQFLIQYYNGEERAKGNILERFSAQQFPDLHSELNLSSLELGDSALYFCASSVVETSNNEQFFGPGTRLTVL.